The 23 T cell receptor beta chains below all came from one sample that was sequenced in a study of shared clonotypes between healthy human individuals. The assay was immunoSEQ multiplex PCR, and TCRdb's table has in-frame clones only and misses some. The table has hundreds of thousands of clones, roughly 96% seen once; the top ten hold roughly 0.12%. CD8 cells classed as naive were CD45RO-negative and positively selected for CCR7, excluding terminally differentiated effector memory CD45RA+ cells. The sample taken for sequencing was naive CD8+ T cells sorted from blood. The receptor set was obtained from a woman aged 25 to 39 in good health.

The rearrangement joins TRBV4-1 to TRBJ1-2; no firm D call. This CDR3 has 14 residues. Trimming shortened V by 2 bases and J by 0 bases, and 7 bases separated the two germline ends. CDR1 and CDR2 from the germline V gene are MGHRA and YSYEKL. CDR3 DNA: TGCGCCAGCAGCCAAACGAGGGCTAACTATGGCTACACCTTC. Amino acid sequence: CASSQTRANYGYTF.

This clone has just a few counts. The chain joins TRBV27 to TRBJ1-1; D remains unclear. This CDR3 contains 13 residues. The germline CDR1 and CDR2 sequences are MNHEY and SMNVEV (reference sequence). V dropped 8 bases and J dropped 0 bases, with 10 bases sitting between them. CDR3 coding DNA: TGTGCCAGCGCCCTGGGGATGAACACTGAAGCTTTCTTT. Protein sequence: CASALGMNTEAFF.

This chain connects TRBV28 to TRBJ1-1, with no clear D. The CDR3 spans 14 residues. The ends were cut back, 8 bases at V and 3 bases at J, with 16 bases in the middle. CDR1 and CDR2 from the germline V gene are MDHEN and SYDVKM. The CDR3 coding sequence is TGTGCCAGCCGACCGACGATGGGGTACACTGAAGCTTTCTTT. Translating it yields CASRPTMGYTEAFF.

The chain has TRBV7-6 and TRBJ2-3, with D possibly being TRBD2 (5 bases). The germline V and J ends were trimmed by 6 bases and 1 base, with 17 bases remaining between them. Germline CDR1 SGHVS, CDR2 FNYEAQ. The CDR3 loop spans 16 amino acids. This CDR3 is CASSLGPYSGTDTQYF. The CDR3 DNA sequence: TGTGCCAGCAGTCTAGGGCCGTATAGCGGCACAGATACGCAGTATTTT.

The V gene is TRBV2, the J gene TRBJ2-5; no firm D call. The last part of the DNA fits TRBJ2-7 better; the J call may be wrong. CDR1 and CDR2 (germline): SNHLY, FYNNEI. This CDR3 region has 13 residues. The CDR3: CASRSRSSYEQYF. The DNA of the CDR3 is TGTGCCAGCAGGTCCAGGAGCTCCTACGAGCAGTACTTC.

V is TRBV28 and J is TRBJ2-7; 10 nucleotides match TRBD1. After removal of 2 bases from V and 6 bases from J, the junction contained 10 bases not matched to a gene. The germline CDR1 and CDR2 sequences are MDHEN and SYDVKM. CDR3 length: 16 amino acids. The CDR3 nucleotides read TGTGCCAGCAGTTTACCAGACAGGGGGCCTTCGGCCGAGCAGTACTTC. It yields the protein CASSLPDRGPSAEQYF.

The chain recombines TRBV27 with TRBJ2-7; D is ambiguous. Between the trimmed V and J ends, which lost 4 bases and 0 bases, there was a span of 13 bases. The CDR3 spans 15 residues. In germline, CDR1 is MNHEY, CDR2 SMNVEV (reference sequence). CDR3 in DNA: TGTGCCAGCAGTTCACAGCTATTGAGCTCCTACGAGCAGTACTTC. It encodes CASSSQLLSSYEQYF.

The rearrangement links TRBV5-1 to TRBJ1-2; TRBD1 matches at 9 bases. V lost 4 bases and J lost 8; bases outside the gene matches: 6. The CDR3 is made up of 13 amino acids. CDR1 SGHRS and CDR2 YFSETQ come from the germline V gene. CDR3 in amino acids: CASSPTGTGGYTF. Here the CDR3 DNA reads TGCGCCAGCAGCCCCACCGGGACAGGGGGCTACACCTTC.

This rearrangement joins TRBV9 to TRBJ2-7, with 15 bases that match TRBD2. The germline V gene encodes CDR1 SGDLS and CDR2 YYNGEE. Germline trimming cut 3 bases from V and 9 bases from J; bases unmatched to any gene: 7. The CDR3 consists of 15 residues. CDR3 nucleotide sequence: TGTGCCAGCAGCGGGGGACTAGCGGGAGGACTTCCGCAGTACTTC. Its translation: CASSGGLAGGLPQYF.

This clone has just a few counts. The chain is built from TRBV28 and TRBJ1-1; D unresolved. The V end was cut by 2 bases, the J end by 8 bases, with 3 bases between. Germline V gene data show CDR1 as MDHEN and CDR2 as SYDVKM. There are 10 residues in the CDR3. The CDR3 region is CASSLGEAFF. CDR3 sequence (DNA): TGTGCCAGCAGTTTAGGAGAAGCTTTCTTT.

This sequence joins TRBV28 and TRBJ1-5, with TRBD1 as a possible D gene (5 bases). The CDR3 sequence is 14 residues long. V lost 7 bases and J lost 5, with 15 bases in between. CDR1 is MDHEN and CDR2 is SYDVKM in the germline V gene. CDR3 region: CASIQTGGDQPQHF. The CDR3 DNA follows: TGTGCCAGCATTCAGACCGGGGGGGATCAGCCCCAGCATTTT.

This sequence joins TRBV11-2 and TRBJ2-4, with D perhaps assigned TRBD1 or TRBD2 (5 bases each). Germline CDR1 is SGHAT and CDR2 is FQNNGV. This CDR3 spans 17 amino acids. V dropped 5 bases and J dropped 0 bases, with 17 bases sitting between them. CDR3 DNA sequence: TGTGCCAGCAGCCCTCGGGACGGCAGCCTAGCCAAAAACATTCAGTACTTC. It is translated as CASSPRDGSLAKNIQYF.

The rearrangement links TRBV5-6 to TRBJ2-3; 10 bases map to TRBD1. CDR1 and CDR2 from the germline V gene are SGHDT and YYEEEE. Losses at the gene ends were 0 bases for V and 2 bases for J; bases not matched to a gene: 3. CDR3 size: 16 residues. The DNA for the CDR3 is TGTGCCAGCAGCTTGGGGGACAGGGGTGTCACAGATACGCAGTATTTT. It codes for CASSLGDRGVTDTQYF.

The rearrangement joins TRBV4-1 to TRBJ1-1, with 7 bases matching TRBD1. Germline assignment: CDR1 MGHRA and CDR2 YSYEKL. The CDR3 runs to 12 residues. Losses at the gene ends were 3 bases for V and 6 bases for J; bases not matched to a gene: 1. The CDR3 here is CASSHGTAEAFF. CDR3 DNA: TGCGCCAGCAGCCATGGGACAGCTGAAGCTTTCTTT.

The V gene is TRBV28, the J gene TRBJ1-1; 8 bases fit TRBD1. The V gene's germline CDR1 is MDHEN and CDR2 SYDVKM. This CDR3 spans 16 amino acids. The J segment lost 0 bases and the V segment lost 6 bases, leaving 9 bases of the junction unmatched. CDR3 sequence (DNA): TGTGCCAGCAGATCCAACAGGGGGGGTTTGAACACTGAAGCTTTCTTT. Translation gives CASRSNRGGLNTEAFF.

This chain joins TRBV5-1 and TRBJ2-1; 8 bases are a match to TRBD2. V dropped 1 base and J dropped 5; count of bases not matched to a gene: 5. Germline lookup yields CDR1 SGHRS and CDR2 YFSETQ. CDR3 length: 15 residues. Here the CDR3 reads CASSLSGSVDNEQFF. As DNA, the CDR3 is TGCGCCAGCAGCTTGAGCGGGAGCGTGGACAATGAGCAGTTCTTC.

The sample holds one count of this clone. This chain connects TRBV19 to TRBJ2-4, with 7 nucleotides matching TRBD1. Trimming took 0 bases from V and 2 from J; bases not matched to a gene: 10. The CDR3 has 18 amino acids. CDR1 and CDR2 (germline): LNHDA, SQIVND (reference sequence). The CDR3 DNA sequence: TGTGCCAGTAGTATAGAGGGTAATTGGGACAGTCCCAAAAACATTCAGTACTTC. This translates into CASSIEGNWDSPKNIQYF.

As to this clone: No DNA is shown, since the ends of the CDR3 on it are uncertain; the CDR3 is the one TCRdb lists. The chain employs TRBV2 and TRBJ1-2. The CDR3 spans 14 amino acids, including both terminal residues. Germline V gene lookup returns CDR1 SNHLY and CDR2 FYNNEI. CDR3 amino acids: CASSTSQAGYGYTF.

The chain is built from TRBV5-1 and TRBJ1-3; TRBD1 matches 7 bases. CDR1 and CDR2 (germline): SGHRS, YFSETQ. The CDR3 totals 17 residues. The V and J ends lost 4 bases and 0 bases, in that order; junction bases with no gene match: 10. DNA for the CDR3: TGCGCCAGCAGCCTAGACAGGGCAACCCTCTCTGGAAACACCATATATTTT. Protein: CASSLDRATLSGNTIYF.

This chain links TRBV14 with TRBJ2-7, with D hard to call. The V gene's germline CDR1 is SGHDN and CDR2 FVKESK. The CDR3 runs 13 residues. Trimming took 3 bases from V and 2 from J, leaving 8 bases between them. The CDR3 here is CASSQDGPYEQYF. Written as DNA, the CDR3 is TGTGCCAGCAGCCAGGACGGACCCTACGAGCAGTACTTC. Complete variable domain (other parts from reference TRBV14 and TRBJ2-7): EAGVTQFPSHSVIEKGQTVTLRCDPISGHDNLYWYRRVMGKEIKFLLHFVKESKQDESGMPNNRFLAERTGGTYSTLKVQPAELEDSGVYFCASSQDGPYEQYFGPGTRLTVT.

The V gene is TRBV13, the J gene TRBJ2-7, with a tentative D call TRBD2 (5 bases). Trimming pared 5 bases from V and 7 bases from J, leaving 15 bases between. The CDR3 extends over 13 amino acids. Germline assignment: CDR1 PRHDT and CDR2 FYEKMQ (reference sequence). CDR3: CASSPRGLVEQYF. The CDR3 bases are TGTGCCAGCAGCCCCCGAGGGCTGGTTGAGCAGTACTTC.

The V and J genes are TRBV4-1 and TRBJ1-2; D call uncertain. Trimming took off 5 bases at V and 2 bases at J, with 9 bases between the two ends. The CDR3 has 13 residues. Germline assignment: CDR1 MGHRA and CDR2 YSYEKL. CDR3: CASSAGRNYGYTF. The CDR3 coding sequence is TGCGCCAGCAGCGCTGGGAGGAACTATGGCTACACCTTC.

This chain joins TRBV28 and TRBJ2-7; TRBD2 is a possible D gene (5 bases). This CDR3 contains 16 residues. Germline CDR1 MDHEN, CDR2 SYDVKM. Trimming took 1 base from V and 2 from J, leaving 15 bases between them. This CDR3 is CASSLLASLRAYEQYF. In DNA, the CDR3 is TGTGCCAGCAGTTTATTGGCTAGCCTTAGGGCCTACGAGCAGTACTTC.